This entry lists 8 T cell receptor beta chains sequenced from one sample in a study of vaccination and CD4 T cells after COVID-19. No antigens are known for them. The Oncomine TCR Beta short-read assay was applied to DNA of cultured CD4+ T cells. TCRdb independently ran MiXCR on the PCR reads; one entry per CDR3 protein. The sample carries 20,000 or so distinct CDR3 sequences, around 55% recorded once. As for treatment: roughly ten-day PBMC culture with coronavirus spike peptide pools or control peptides (ViraFEST assay). Source material: CD4+ T cells from blood, cultured in vitro. These receptors all come from a human donor who had recovered from COVID-19.

This clonotype was seen only a few times. The chain employs TRBV7-3 and TRBJ2-5, with D possibly matching TRBD2 (5 bases). The CDR3 is 15 amino acids. Germline V gene data show CDR1 as SGHTA and CDR2 as FQGTGA. Trimming took 5 bases from V and 4 from J, leaving 17 bases between them. CDR3 sequence reads: CASSPSPAGPETQYF. Written as DNA, the CDR3 is TGTGCCAGCAGCCCATCCCCTGCGGGTCCAGAGACCCAGTACTTC.

This clonotype appeared a few times. The V call is TRBV2, the J call TRBJ2-7; D unresolved. Germline CDR1 reads SNHLY; CDR2 reads FYNNEI. V gave up 8 bases and J gave up 2 bases, with 13 bases separating them. This CDR3 region has 13 residues. In nucleotides, the CDR3 is TGTGCCAGCGCGCTAGTGGCCCCCTACGAGCAGTACTTC. Translating gives CASALVAPYEQYF.

This chain joins TRBV27 and TRBJ2-7; D may be TRBD2 (6 bases). The germline V and J ends were trimmed by 6 bases and 0 bases, with 9 bases remaining between them. Germline CDR1 and CDR2: MNHEY and SMNVEV (reference sequence). The CDR3 covers 13 residues. CDR3 DNA sequence: TGTGCCAGCAGGTATAGCGGCTCCTACGAGCAGTACTTC. It encodes CASRYSGSYEQYF.

The J gene is TRBJ1-1, the V gene TRBV12-3 or TRBV12-4; D might be TRBD1 (5 bases). V was clipped by 2 bases and J by 3 bases, with 7 bases between them. The CDR3 is made up of 13 amino acids. CDR3 protein: CASSLWGDTEAFF. The CDR3 DNA sequence: TGTGCCAGCAGTTTATGGGGGGACACTGAAGCTTTCTTT.

This sequence joins TRBV20-1 and TRBJ2-5; 7 bases match TRBD2. V lost 0 bases and J lost 4; bases outside the gene matches: 11. The CDR3 is 16 residues long. Germline CDR1 DFQATT, CDR2 SNEGSKA (reference sequence). CDR3 amino acids: CSARDLRGSSGETQYF. CDR3 sequence (DNA): TGCAGTGCTAGAGATCTCCGCGGGAGTTCAGGAGAGACCCAGTACTTC.

The chain uses TRBV2 and TRBJ1-5, with D unclear. The CDR3 is 16 amino acids. Germline CDR1 reads SNHLY; CDR2 reads FYNNEI. Trimming pared 4 bases from V and 0 bases from J, leaving 13 bases between. The chain's CDR3 is CASSGELGISNQPQHF. CDR3 nucleotides: TGTGCCAGCAGTGGGGAGCTGGGAATTAGCAATCAGCCCCAGCATTTT.

The chain combines TRBV29-1 with TRBJ2-5; TRBD1 agrees at 7 bases. V was clipped by 5 bases and J by 4 bases; unmatched bases: 4. The germline gives CDR1 SQVTM, CDR2 ANQGSEA. The CDR3 contains 12 residues. The CDR3 is CSVSAGGETQYF. CDR3 nucleotide sequence: TGCAGCGTTTCGGCAGGGGGAGAGACCCAGTACTTC.

This clonotype has a handful of counts. V is TRBV5-4 and J is TRBJ1-2; no definite D call. The V and J ends lost 0 bases and 3 bases respectively, with 12 bases between them. In germline, CDR1 is SGHNT, CDR2 YYREEE (reference sequence). CDR3 size: 15 residues. The CDR3 nucleotides are TGTGCCAGCAGCTTGGCCGCGACATGGGACTATGGCTACACCTTC. This sequence encodes CASSLAATWDYGYTF.